One sample yielded the 17 T cell receptor beta chains listed below, sequenced in a study of T cells in Graves' hyperthyroidism and ophthalmopathy (dated by TCRdb to about 2019). The library was prepared using multiplex PCR. The instrument given in TCRdb is Illumina HiSeq 2000. TCR beta CDR3 regions were amplified from RNA transcripts. A first-round RT-PCR of the TCR CDR3 used the HTBI primer set with the Qiagen OneStep RT-PCR kit. TCRdb trimmed public reads at Q25 via fastp, called clones via MiXCR and kept in-frame beta chains. Records with the same CDR3 protein are collapsed into one entry carrying the most frequent genes and DNA. Recorded for this sample are 500,000 to 600,000 distinct CDR3 sequences; 15% to 20% of them occurred a single time. The ten most abundant clones make up about 45% of the sample. Sequenced sample: blood. These TCRs come from a man aged 35 to 55 with Graves' ophthalmopathy.

This clonotype has at least ten counts. The J gene is TRBJ1-2, the V gene TRBV2; TRBD1 aligns across 12 bases. Trimming at V came to 4 bases and at J to 6 bases, leaving 9 bases not matched to a gene. The germline V gene encodes CDR1 SNHLY and CDR2 FYNNEI. This CDR3 comprises 16 residues. CDR3 residues: CASSAYGTGGSHGYTF. CDR3 bases: TGTGCCAGCAGTGCTTACGGGACAGGGGGCAGTCATGGCTACACCTTC.

The chain combines TRBV5-6 with TRBJ2-7; 11 bases agree with TRBD2. Trimming cost V 4 bases and J 1 base; bases outside gene matches: 7. Germline V lookup: CDR1 SGHDT, CDR2 YYEEEE. This CDR3 is built from 16 residues. Here the CDR3 DNA reads TGTGCCAGCAGCGGGGGCCGGACTAGCGGGTCCTACGAGCAGTACTTC. The encoded protein is CASSGGRTSGSYEQYF.

This clonotype was counted only a few times. The CDR3 reads CASSPTRQGVAFF. The DNA of the CDR3 is TGTGCCAGCAGCCCGACGCGACAGGGGGTAGCTTTCTTT. V is TRBV3-1 and J is TRBJ1-1; 9 nucleotides align to TRBD1. Germline V CDR1 and CDR2: LGHDT, YNNKEL (reference sequence). The CDR3 covers 13 residues. V trimming: 4 bases; J trimming: 10 bases; junction bases outside the gene matches: 7.

This chain joins TRBV7-9 and TRBJ2-3, with 14 positions matching TRBD2. Germline V gene sequence: CDR1 SEHNR, CDR2 FQNEAQ (reference sequence). Trimming cost V 0 bases and J 5 bases; bases outside gene matches: 4. The CDR3 runs 17 residues. In DNA, the CDR3 is TGTGCCAGCAGCTTAGCACGTGGGACTAGCGGGGGAGATACGCAGTATTTT. This sequence encodes CASSLARGTSGGDTQYF.

The chain couples TRBV20-1 to TRBJ1-2; D is undetermined. The CDR3 is made up of 16 amino acids. Trimming left V 0 bases short and J 2 bases short, with 16 bases between. The germline V gene has CDR1 DFQATT and CDR2 SNEGSKA (reference sequence). Written as DNA, the CDR3 is TGCAGTGCTAGAGAGGATTCGGGGAAAGTGAACTATGGCTACACCTTC. Its protein product is CSAREDSGKVNYGYTF.

This clonotype was detected many times. This chain joins TRBV7-2 and TRBJ1-2; possibly TRBD1 for D (6 bases). There are 15 residues in the CDR3. V was shortened by 5 bases and J by 0 bases, with 13 bases between the two germline ends. Germline V CDR1 and CDR2: SGHTA, FQGNSA. The DNA of the CDR3 is TGTGCCAGCAGCCAACTGCGGACAGCTAACTATGGCTACACCTTC. Translating gives CASSQLRTANYGYTF.

In its sample, this clonotype was seen a few times. The chain combines TRBV2 with TRBJ1-3; the match to TRBD1 covers 8 bases. Per germline, CDR1 SNHLY and CDR2 FYNNEI. The trim removed 5 bases at V and 0 bases at J, leaving 3 bases unmatched. The CDR3 runs to 15 residues. The CDR3 coding sequence is TGTGCCAGCAGTCCGGACAGGGCCTCTGGAAACACCATATATTTT. This sequence encodes CASSPDRASGNTIYF.

This clonotype was seen a few times. One base away lies a much larger clone, so this may be a sequencing read error. The V call is TRBV9, the J call TRBJ2-7; D remains ambiguous. This CDR3 has 14 residues. Per the germline V gene, CDR1 is SGDLS and CDR2 is YYNGEE. V was pared by 1 base and J by 0 bases, with 8 bases between. In DNA form, the CDR3 reads TGTGCCAGCAGCGTACAGATGAACTCCTACGAGCAGTACTTC. Its translation: CASSVQMNSYEQYF.

The gene calls are TRBV7-2 and TRBJ2-5; TRBD2 agrees at 13 bases. This CDR3 is 19 amino acids long. Germline loops: CDR1 SGHTA, CDR2 FQGNSA. With 5 bases clipped from V and 0 bases from J, the junction kept 12 bases outside the gene matches. CDR3 sequence: CASSRTSGSLSPHQETQYF. The CDR3, as DNA: TGTGCCAGCAGCCGGACTAGCGGGAGCCTCTCCCCCCACCAAGAGACCCAGTACTTC.

This clonotype was observed a handful of times. The chain links TRBV7-2 to TRBJ1-5, with 10 bases aligning to TRBD1. Germline loops: CDR1 SGHTA, CDR2 FQGNSA. Trimming cost V 9 bases and J 2 bases; bases outside gene matches: 7. CDR3 length: 15 residues. The CDR3 reads CASSIGQGGNQPQHF. CDR3 DNA: TGTGCCAGTAGTATTGGACAGGGGGGCAATCAGCCCCAGCATTTT.

V usage is TRBV6-4 and J usage is TRBJ1-5; 7 nucleotides match TRBD1. V dropped 11 bases and J dropped 1; count of bases not matched to a gene: 11. Germline V gene data show CDR1 as MRHNA and CDR2 as SNTAGT. The CDR3 is 15 amino acids. CDR3 region: CASRVGQASNQPQHF. CDR3 DNA sequence: TGTGCCTCCAGAGTCGGACAGGCAAGCAATCAGCCCCAGCATTTT.

This clonotype was counted ten times or more. This chain links TRBV7-2 with TRBJ2-7; D ambiguous. CDR1 SGHTA and CDR2 FQGNSA come from the germline V gene. Trimming removed 2 bases from V and 6 bases from J, with 8 bases in between. The length of the CDR3 is 12 residues. The CDR3 sequence: CASSLLVREQYF. The CDR3 DNA is TGTGCCAGCAGCTTACTTGTCCGCGAGCAGTACTTC.

This clonotype has a single count. The chain recombines TRBV11-2 with TRBJ2-2; TRBD2 aligns across 9 bases. The CDR3 has 17 residues. Per the germline V gene, CDR1 is SGHAT and CDR2 is FQNNGV. The V gene end was trimmed by 5 bases and the J gene end by 6 bases; junction bases not matched to a gene: 13. The CDR3 spells CASSLRVGRGGSGELFF. In DNA, the CDR3 is TGTGCCAGCAGCCTCCGTGTGGGGCGGGGGGGGTCCGGGGAGCTGTTTTTT.

Details on this clonotype: This could be a read error, since a much larger clone is one nucleotide away. J is TRBJ2-1 and V is TRBV18; TRBD2 matches at 9 bases. The length of the CDR3 is 17 residues. Germline CDR1 is KGHSH and CDR2 is LQKENI. The junction had 15 bases not matched to a gene; V was cut back by 6 bases and J by 6 bases. Here the CDR3 reads CASSRGPGTSLANEQFF. The DNA for the CDR3 is TGTGCCAGCTCGCGCGGCCCTGGGACTAGCCTCGCCAATGAGCAGTTCTTC.

The chain recombines TRBV20-1 with TRBJ2-4; D uncertain. V dropped 3 bases and J dropped 2 bases, with 8 bases sitting between them. The germline gives CDR1 DFQATT, CDR2 SNEGSKA (reference sequence). The CDR3 is 13 residues long. DNA for the CDR3: TGCAGTGCTAGCCGTAGCTCCAAAAACATTCAGTACTTC. As protein: CSASRSSKNIQYF.

The chain is built from TRBV2 and TRBJ2-1; tentative D call: TRBD2 (5 bases). V was pared by 6 bases and J by 5 bases, with 11 bases between. This CDR3 comprises 13 residues. The V gene's germline CDR1 is SNHLY and CDR2 FYNNEI. The CDR3 loop is CASSAGLDNEQFF. The CDR3 coding sequence is TGTGCCAGCAGCGCTGGACTCGACAATGAGCAGTTCTTC. Variable domain in full (rest from reference TRBV2 and TRBJ2-1): EPEVTQTPSHQVTQMGQEVILRCVPISNHLYFYWYRQILGQKVEFLVSFYNNEISEKSEIFDDQFSVERPDGSNFTLKIRSTKLEDSAMYFCASSAGLDNEQFFGPGTRLTVL.

The genes are TRBV12-3 or TRBV12-4 and TRBJ2-3; 7 bases are a match to TRBD2. This CDR3 comprises 16 residues. The V and J ends lost 6 bases and 4 bases, in that order; junction bases with no gene match: 13. DNA of the CDR3: TGTGCCAGCAGCCAAACGGTGGGGGGGTCGGCAGATACGCAGTATTTT. This translates into CASSQTVGGSADTQYF.